Listed below are T cell receptor beta chains from one sample, sequenced in a study of OX40 agonist ivuxolimab in advanced cancers. Sequencing used immunoSEQ multiplex PCR; TCRdb keeps in-frame clones, though not all of them. The data show tens of thousands of clones, with about 83% seen just once and under 9.5% held by the top ten. Sequencing used CD4+ or CD8+ T cells sorted from blood, obtained in a trial of the OX40 agonist ivuxolimab. The receptors shown here come from an adult with an advanced solid tumor such as melanoma, head and neck, liver or kidney cancer. Each CDR3 is given with its conserved first and last residue. The D gene is left open where the match is weak. The size entry is marked missing in some rows and otherwise reads once, few, many or a size class.

.	TRBV25-1	TRBJ2-7	.	CASSEAASEQYF	TGTGCCAGCAGTGAAGCCGCGAGCGAGCAGTACTTC
.	TRBV27	TRBJ2-7	TRBD1	CASSLTGGRPYEQYF	TGTGCCAGCAGTCTGACAGGGGGTCGACCCTACGAGCAGTACTTC
few	TRBV5-1	TRBJ2-2	TRBD1	CASSLAEGAGGELFF	TGCGCCAGCAGCTTGGCAGAGGGGGCAGGCGGGGAGCTGTTTTTT
.	TRBV29-1	TRBJ1-2	.	CSARTPNGYTF	TGCAGCGCCCGGACCCCCAATGGCTACACCTTC
.	TRBV27	TRBJ1-2	TRBD1	CASSVSGQGGGGGGYTF	TGTGCCAGCAGTGTGTCGGGACAGGGGGGTGGAGGAGGAGGCTACACCTTC
.	TRBV4-1	TRBJ2-7	TRBD1	CASSHGQGGEQYF	TGCGCCAGCAGCCACGGACAGGGGGGCGAGCAGTACTTC
.	TRBV19	TRBJ2-6	.	CASSIDSGTGANVLTF	TGTGCCAGTAGTATAGATTCGGGTACTGGGGCCAACGTCCTGACTTTC
.	TRBV4-3	TRBJ1-6	TRBD1	CASSQGPTGVMSPLHF	TGCGCCAGCAGCCAAGGACCGACAGGGGTAATGTCACCCCTCCACTTT
few	TRBV7-8	TRBJ2-7	TRBD2	CASSSMTGLAGVHEQYF	TGTGCCAGCAGCTCCATGACGGGACTAGCGGGGGTACACGAGCAGTACTTC
.	TRBV11-2	TRBJ2-7	TRBD2	CASSVGGEQYF	TGTGCCAGCAGCGTCGGGGGGGAGCAGTACTTC
.	TRBV5-6	TRBJ2-1	TRBD1	CASSLAGQGYNEQFF	TGTGCCAGCAGCTTGGCGGGACAGGGGTACAATGAGCAGTTCTTC
.	TRBV5-4	TRBJ1-4	.	CASSLTRGSNEKLFF	TGTGCCAGCAGCTTGACCAGGGGCAGTAATGAAAAACTGTTTTTT
.	TRBV7-6	TRBJ2-7	TRBD1	CASSVGGTGPYEQYF	TGTGCCAGCAGCGTCGGGGGGACAGGGCCCTACGAGCAGTACTTC
.	TRBV5-5	TRBJ2-3	.	CASSFWGGTTDTQYF	TGTGCCAGCAGCTTTTGGGGAGGGACAACAGATACGCAGTATTTT
.	TRBV13	TRBJ1-5	TRBD1	CASSKGQGVSQPQHF	TGTGCCAGCAGTAAAGGACAGGGGGTCAGTCAGCCCCAGCATTTT
few	TRBV28	TRBJ2-7	TRBD1	CASSPTGTGSWKYF	TGTGCCAGCAGCCCCACGGGGACAGGCTCCTGGAAGTACTTC
.	TRBV6-5	TRBJ2-1	TRBD1	CASSPGTGGKNEQFF	TGTGCCAGCAGCCCCGGGACAGGGGGTAAAAATGAGCAGTTCTTC
.	TRBV9	TRBJ2-2	.	CASSPSEGGDTGELFF	TGTGCCAGCAGCCCATCAGAAGGGGGTGACACCGGGGAGCTGTTTTTT
medium-sized	TRBV13	TRBJ2-3	TRBD2	CASSLTSGGADTQYF	TGTGCCAGCAGCTTGACTAGCGGGGGGGCAGATACGCAGTATTTT
.	TRBV2	TRBJ2-7	TRBD1	CASSEDRNSYEQYF	TGTGCCAGCAGTGAGGACAGGAACTCCTACGAGCAGTACTTC
.	TRBV4-1	TRBJ2-7	.	CASSQDKGHYYEQYF	TGCGCCAGCAGCCAAGATAAGGGACACTACTACGAGCAGTACTTC
.	TRBV6-6	TRBJ1-1	.	CASSYGGNTEAFF	TGTGCCAGCAGTTACGGCGGGAACACTGAAGCTTTCTTT
.	TRBV27	TRBJ2-2	.	CASSLLASGGELFF	TGTGCCAGCAGTCTTCTAGCGAGTGGCGGGGAGCTGTTTTTT
.	TRBV2	TRBJ2-2	.	CAGTKYTGELFF	TGTGCCGGGACGAAGTATACCGGGGAGCTGTTTTTT
.	TRBV11-2	TRBJ1-2	.	CASSFLELSNYGYTF	TGTGCCAGCAGCTTCCTCGAGTTGAGTAACTATGGCTACACCTTC
.	TRBV11-2	TRBJ2-7	.	CASSLGGIDEQYF	TGTGCCAGCAGCTTAGGTGGTATCGACGAGCAGTACTTC
few	TRBV7-9	TRBJ1-5	.	CASSLVELNQPQHF	TGTGCCAGCAGCTTAGTTGAGTTGAATCAGCCCCAGCATTTT
once	TRBV27	TRBJ2-7	.	CASSSNGRNYEQYF	TGTGCCAGCAGCTCAAACGGCAGGAACTACGAGCAGTACTTC